A single sample is the source of the 23 T cell receptor beta chains below, sequenced in a study of blood T cell repertoires in COVID-19. Libraries were prepared by immunoSEQ multiplex PCR; TCRdb keeps only in-frame clonotypes and omits some of them. Here the sample spans just over 650,000 clones, 70% to 90% being singletons. Material for sequencing was peripheral blood. Source of these receptors: a woman younger than 30 with acute or convalescent COVID-19.

This sequence joins TRBV2 and TRBJ1-2; 7 bases align to TRBD1. V trimming: 4 bases; J trimming: 6 bases; junction bases outside the gene matches: 8. CDR1 and CDR2 from the germline V gene are SNHLY and FYNNEI. The CDR3 spans 14 residues. CDR3 DNA: TGTGCCAGCAGTGTTACAGGGGCTTTGGATGGCTACACCTTC. It encodes CASSVTGALDGYTF.

In regard to this clone: This may stem from a read error, because a much larger clone lies one nucleotide away. Other DNA sequences in this specimen translate into the identical CDR3. This chain links TRBV5-4 with TRBJ1-2; D unclear. Trimming pared 0 bases from V and 2 bases from J, leaving 5 bases between. The germline CDR1 and CDR2 sequences are SGHNT and YYREEE (reference sequence). CDR3 length: 13 residues. The DNA for the CDR3 is TGTGCCAGCAGCTTGGACAGCAACTATGGCTACACCTTC. It specifies CASSLDSNYGYTF.

This chain uses TRBV10-3 with TRBJ2-1; 13 nucleotides line up with TRBD2. The length of the CDR3 is 14 residues. Germline lookup yields CDR1 ENHRY and CDR2 SYGVKD. V shed 10 bases and J 9 bases; nucleotides not matched to a gene: 9. The CDR3 here is CATTSGGAKREQFF. The CDR3 nucleotides are TGTGCCACCACTAGCGGGGGGGCGAAGCGTGAGCAGTTCTTC.

This chain connects TRBV5-1 to TRBJ1-4; 8 nucleotides align to TRBD1. V lost 7 bases to trimming and J lost 7 bases; unmatched junction nucleotides: 9. The CDR3 is 14 residues long. Germline values: CDR1 SGHRS, CDR2 YFSETQ. CDR3 in amino acids: CASGQGALSEKLFF. CDR3 DNA: TGCGCCAGCGGTCAGGGGGCGCTTAGTGAAAAACTGTTTTTT.

The chain has TRBV4-2 and TRBJ1-5, with a possible D match to TRBD1 (6 bases). V was trimmed by 1 base and J by 7 bases, leaving 17 bases between them. The CDR3 is 16 amino acids. The germline V gene has CDR1 LGHNA and CDR2 YNFKEQ. DNA for the CDR3: TGTGCCAGCAGCCAAGGAGCTGGGGGCAACGTACAGCCCCAGCATTTT. It yields the protein CASSQGAGGNVQPQHF.

The V and J genes are TRBV5-8 and TRBJ2-7, with D perhaps matching TRBD1 (6 bases). The CDR3 contains 15 residues. Germline values: CDR1 SGHTS, CDR2 YDEGEE. Trimming took 4 bases from V and 2 from J, leaving 16 bases between them. CDR3: CASSHGQTNTYEQYF. CDR3 DNA: TGTGCCAGCAGCCATGGACAGACAAATACCTACGAGCAGTACTTC.

V gene TRBV12-3 or TRBV12-4 combines with J gene TRBJ1-2, with TRBD1 as a possible D gene (5 bases). The CDR3 is 13 amino acids. V was cut by 4 bases and J by 6 bases, with 12 bases left in between. The CDR3 loop reads CASSYAGSDGYTF. CDR3 DNA: TGTGCCAGCAGTTACGCAGGGTCAGATGGCTACACCTTC.

This chain joins TRBV7-2 and TRBJ2-2; D not resolved. The CDR3 extends over 15 amino acids. Germline V CDR1 and CDR2: SGHTA, FQGNSA. V gave up 4 bases and J gave up 6 bases, with 15 bases separating them. The CDR3 DNA sequence: TGTGCCAGCAGCTCTATTCTGTACGCGGCCGGGGAGCTGTTTTTT. Its translation: CASSSILYAAGELFF.

The genes are TRBV3-1 (or the pseudogene TRBV3-2) and TRBJ1-6; TRBD1 aligns across 9 bases. Unmatched junction bases numbered 6, after V lost 4 bases and J lost 5 bases. The CDR3 runs 16 residues. Germline V gives CDR1 LGHDT, CDR2 YNNKEL (reference sequence). This CDR3 reads CASSLTGGKNNSPLHF. The CDR3 nucleotides are TGTGCCAGCAGCCTTACAGGGGGCAAAAATAATTCACCCCTCCACTTT.

The CDR3 spells CASSPSGQRGYTF. The DNA of the CDR3 is TGTGCCAGCAGCCCTTCGGGACAGCGAGGCTACACCTTC. The V and J genes are TRBV12-3 or TRBV12-4 and TRBJ1-2; TRBD1 matches at 7 bases. The V and J ends lost 6 bases and 8 bases, in that order; junction bases with no gene match: 9. This CDR3 is built from 13 residues.

V gene TRBV6-5 combines with J gene TRBJ2-7; D is possibly TRBD1 (5 bases). The CDR3 extends over 13 amino acids. Per germline, CDR1 MNHEY and CDR2 SVGAGI. Trimming took off 0 bases at V and 6 bases at J, with 9 bases between the two ends. This chain's CDR3 is CASSYSWTSEQYF. The DNA of the CDR3 is TGTGCCAGCAGTTACTCGTGGACATCCGAGCAGTACTTC.

The chain recombines TRBV24-1 with TRBJ2-5; TRBD2 agrees at 11 bases. Losses at the gene ends were 9 bases for V and 7 bases for J; bases not matched to a gene: 12. Germline CDR1 and CDR2: KGHDR and SFDVKD. The CDR3 contains 15 residues. In DNA, the CDR3 is TGTGCCACCGGGGAAGTGACTAGCGGGGAAGGGACCCAGTACTTC. Its translation is CATGEVTSGEGTQYF.

CDR3 sequence (DNA): TGTGCCAGCAGCTTGGCAGGGGACACTGAAGCTTTCTTT. The encoded protein is CASSLAGDTEAFF. V usage is TRBV11-3 and J usage is TRBJ1-1, with D perhaps matching TRBD1 (6 bases). The V gene's germline CDR1 is SGHNT and CDR2 YENEEA. V gave up 3 bases and J gave up 3 bases, with 8 bases separating them. There are 13 residues in the CDR3.

The chain links TRBV30 to TRBJ1-6, with 7 bases fitting TRBD1. This CDR3 has 14 residues. With V trimmed by 3 bases and J by 7 bases, 6 bases remained unmatched. Germline values: CDR1 GTSNPN, CDR2 SVGIG (reference sequence). CDR3 protein: CAWRARDRNSPLHF. The CDR3, as DNA: TGTGCCTGGAGGGCCCGGGACAGAAATTCACCCCTCCACTTT.

The rearrangement uses TRBV6-4 and TRBJ2-1, with 8 bases that match TRBD2. This CDR3 has 15 residues. Trimming removed 0 bases from V and 5 bases from J; junction bases left unmatched: 3. Looked up from germline, CDR1 is MRHNA and CDR2 is SNTAGT. In DNA, the CDR3 is TGTGCCAGCAGTGACTCGATAGCGGGGAACAATGAGCAGTTCTTC. As protein: CASSDSIAGNNEQFF.

The chain recombines TRBV4-3 with TRBJ1-2; a possible D gene is TRBD1 (5 bases). Trimming stripped 3 bases from V and 8 bases from J, with 22 bases between. CDR3 length: 16 amino acids. CDR1 and CDR2 from the germline V gene are LGHNA and YSLEER. DNA for the CDR3: TGCGCCAGCAGCCACTCGTCCTCTGACAGTAGTGACGGCTACACCTTC. Amino acids: CASSHSSSDSSDGYTF.

This clone has just a few counts. V and J are TRBV12-3 or TRBV12-4 and TRBJ1-2; 7 bases match TRBD1. Trimming cost V 5 bases and J 0 bases; bases outside gene matches: 0. CDR3 length: 13 amino acids. The CDR3 loop reads CASSGQANYGYTF. As DNA, the CDR3 is TGTGCCAGCAGTGGACAGGCTAACTATGGCTACACCTTC.

The CDR3 sequence: CASSLAGLGATRGYEQYF. In nucleotides, the CDR3 is TGTGCCAGCAGCTTAGCGGGTCTCGGAGCGACCCGCGGTTACGAGCAGTACTTC. The chain couples TRBV7-9 to TRBJ2-7; D uncertain. There are 18 residues in the CDR3. V lost 0 bases and J lost 4, with 22 bases in between. Germline CDR1 reads SEHNR; CDR2 reads FQNEAQ (reference sequence).

V usage is TRBV19 and J usage is TRBJ1-5; 8 positions match TRBD1. The CDR3 runs to 15 residues. CDR1 is LNHDA, CDR2 SQIVND, per germline (reference sequence). V dropped 3 bases and J dropped 9; count of bases not matched to a gene: 10. The DNA of the CDR3 is TGTGCCAGTAGTATGGGCCAGACAGGGGCCGGGCCCCAGCATTTT. Residues: CASSMGQTGAGPQHF.

This clone came up a few times. This chain joins TRBV3-1 (or the pseudogene TRBV3-2) and TRBJ1-2; a possible D gene is TRBD1 (5 bases). V was trimmed by 0 bases and J by 7 bases, leaving 18 bases between them. Germline V gives CDR1 LGHDT, CDR2 YNNKEL (reference sequence). The CDR3 covers 16 residues. CDR3 region: CASSQEHHRRWGGYTF. As DNA, the CDR3 is TGTGCCAGCAGCCAAGAGCACCACAGGCGCTGGGGTGGCTACACCTTC.

The chain joins TRBV11-2 to TRBJ1-2; D is unresolved. V was trimmed by 7 bases and J by 5 bases, leaving 20 bases between them. Germline V gene data show CDR1 as SGHAT and CDR2 as FQNNGV. This CDR3 is 15 amino acids long. The chain's CDR3 is CASTRALAGGYGYTF. The CDR3 nucleotides are TGTGCCAGCACCCGAGCCCTGGCGGGTGGATATGGCTACACCTTC.

The chain couples TRBV5-4 to TRBJ1-1, with TRBD1 matching 7 bases. V trimming: 4 bases; J trimming: 4 bases; junction bases outside the gene matches: 7. CDR1 and CDR2 (germline): SGHNT, YYREEE (reference sequence). The CDR3 has 14 residues. The CDR3 protein is CASSTPGQFTEAFF. CDR3 nucleotide sequence: TGTGCCAGCAGCACGCCGGGACAGTTCACTGAAGCTTTCTTT.

The V gene is TRBV6-5, the J gene TRBJ2-2, with D uncertain. The V and J ends lost 6 bases and 8 bases respectively, with 10 bases between them. This CDR3 has 12 amino acids. Per germline, CDR1 MNHEY and CDR2 SVGAGI. The CDR3 protein is CASRQLWGELFF. CDR3 in DNA: TGTGCCAGCAGGCAACTGTGGGGGGAGCTGTTTTTT.